This T cell receptor beta chain was identified in a study of shared clonotypes between healthy human individuals. The method was immunoSEQ multiplex PCR; TCRdb's version includes in-frame clones alone and lacks a portion of them. This repertoire shows more than 550,000 clones, 90% to 95% found once; its top ten account for approximately 24%. As regards this clone: Its specificity is not known.

Study-level findings and limits: The generation probabilities recorded for non-shared clonotypes fell below those of clonotypes shared by all four donors. Read depth was anticipated to influence clonotype sharing among donors. In this cohort, only blood was sampled, and tissue repertoires likely differ.

The ends were cut back, 4 bases at V and 0 bases at J, with 12 bases in the middle. CDR3 size: 16 residues. CDR1 is MNHEY, CDR2 SMNVEV, per germline (reference sequence). Only CD45RO-negative cells positively selected for CCR7 counted as naive CD8 cells, so terminally differentiated effector memory CD45RA+ cells were excluded. The chain joins TRBV27 to TRBJ2-2, with unresolved D. The clonotype comes from a man between 25 and 39 years old in good health. Sequencing input: naive CD8+ T cells sorted from blood. CDR3 loop: CASSSGGPANTGELFF. CDR3 bases: TGTGCCAGCAGTTCAGGTGGTCCCGCGAACACCGGGGAGCTGTTTTTT.